This paragraph covers one T cell receptor beta chain sequence. The clone's antigen remains unknown. It has no much larger one-base neighbor in the sample; base qualities were not kept. This specimen comes from a study of OX40 agonist ivuxolimab in advanced cancers. As for the study more broadly: Ivuxolimab, which targeted the costimulatory receptor OX40 (CD134), was an agonistic, fully human IgG2 monoclonal antibody. Intravenous ivuxolimab was administered to patients every 2 weeks at six dose levels: 0.01, 0.1, 0.3, 1.5, 3 and 10 mg/kg. Of the approximately 54 patients in dose escalation, about 20 had hepatocellular carcinoma, some 15 had melanoma, 9 had renal cell carcinoma and 9 had head and neck cancer. The dose-escalation cohort was about 86% male with a mean age of roughly 60 years, ranging from roughly 23 to 90. Patients were allowed to have had prior anti-PD-1, anti-PD-L1 or anti-CTLA-4 therapy, and around 43% of the dose-escalation patients had been treated with checkpoint inhibitors. Three dose-escalation patients achieved partial responses, one with hepatocellular carcinoma and two with cutaneous melanoma. Peripheral TCRbeta sequencing was intended to test whether TCR sequence diversity was altered and clonal T-cell expansion was caused by ivuxolimab. The paper reports the monotherapy dose-escalation portion (N of about 54 patients) of the phase I ivuxolimab trial. General conclusions and limits of the study: On average, CD8+ T cells showed more expanded clones than CD4+ T cells after ivuxolimab. Low levels of normalized T-cell clonal expansion were also seen in some nonresponding patients. Which antigens the clonally expanded peripheral T cells were specific for was not determined. In the 0.1-3.0 mg/kg groups, partial responders had among the lowest normalized peripheral clonal expansion, particularly in CD8+ T cells. At doses of 0.1 to 3.0 mg/kg, clonal expansion of both CD4+ and CD8+ blood T cells was observed from baseline to week 6.

For sequencing of the TCRbeta CDR3 region, genomic DNA was extracted from the sorted cells. TCRbeta CDR3 regions were sequenced using the immunoSEQ Assay. Here the immuneACCESS table is served through TCRdb, limited to in-frame sequences with V and J called. Missing clones are a known gap in these copies; in checked studies unresolved V genes cover under half, and the rest lacks a known reason. The sample yields about 81,000 clones; around 90% were counted once. Clones ranked in the top ten supply approximately 0.45% of the sample. The trial excluded patients who had a history of autoimmune disease or who were on systemic immunosuppression. In every dose cohort, peripheral blood was drawn for TCR sequencing at baseline, cycle 4 day 1, and cycle 7 day 1. The samples were drawn from a first-in-human, open-label, multicenter phase I dose-escalation trial of ivuxolimab. Adults with locally advanced or metastatic head and neck squamous cell, hepatocellular, melanoma or renal cell carcinoma were enrolled in the trial. Before TCR sequencing, CD4+ T cells and CD8+ T cells from peripheral blood were sorted into separate populations.

This receptor was identified in an adult with an advanced solid tumor such as melanoma, head and neck, liver or kidney cancer. The starting material was CD4+ or CD8+ T cells sorted from blood, obtained in a trial of the OX40 agonist ivuxolimab.

This receptor has the CDR3 CAISGYQGDYEQYF. The DNA sequence follows: TGTGCCATCAGTGGCTACCAGGGGGATTACGAGCAGTACTTC. The sequence links TRBV10-3 to TRBJ2-7, with 7 bases matching TRBD1. CDR1 and CDR2, looked up from the germline V gene, are ENHRY and SYGVKD. The junction shows trimming of 4 bases on V and 4 bases on J, and the gene matches do not reach 7 bases of it. Counted from cysteine to phenylalanine, this CDR3 has 14 amino acids. Only the CDR3 portion is preserved as DNA: 42 bases, with reading frame beginning at the first base.